The 26 T cell receptor beta chains listed next were all sequenced from one sample in a study of blood T cell repertoires in COVID-19. The data were produced by immunoSEQ multiplex PCR, yet TCRdb's version contains in-frame clones alone and is incomplete. The table shows a few hundred thousand clones, with 70% to 90% occurring only once. Sequencing input: PBMCs or T cells enriched from blood (not recorded which). The receptors stem from a woman in her 30s who had recovered from COVID-19.

Only a few counts were recorded for this clone. The rearrangement links TRBV11-2 to TRBJ1-1; TRBD1 aligns across 9 bases. The V gene end was trimmed by 6 bases and the J gene end by 3 bases; junction bases not matched to a gene: 2. This CDR3 has 13 residues. CDR1 and CDR2 (germline): SGHAT, FQNNGV. The CDR3 protein is CASRQGADTEAFF. The CDR3 DNA is TGTGCCAGCAGACAGGGGGCGGACACTGAAGCTTTCTTT.

The DNA for the CDR3 is TGTGCCAGCGGTCCCCCCGCCCCCTCCAGCGAATCACCCCTCCACTTT. Translating gives CASGPPAPSSESPLHF. This chain connects TRBV27 to TRBJ1-6; D call uncertain. The CDR3 runs to 16 residues. Germline-derived CDR1 and CDR2 are MNHEY and SMNVEV (reference sequence). Deletions cut 8 bases from V and 10 bases from J, with 24 bases between.

The chain uses TRBV12-5 and TRBJ1-1; 8 nucleotides line up with TRBD1. This CDR3 has 13 residues. Losses at the gene ends were 10 bases for V and 0 bases for J; bases not matched to a gene: 4. Germline CDR1 reads LGHNT; CDR2 reads FRNRAP. The CDR3 DNA reads TGTGCTATATTACAGGGGGTGAACACTGAAGCTTTCTTT. As protein: CAILQGVNTEAFF.

The chain joins TRBV11-2 to TRBJ2-1; 8 bases agree with TRBD1. Germline CDR1 is SGHAT and CDR2 is FQNNGV. J gave up 4 bases and V 2 bases, and 4 bases lay outside the gene matches. This CDR3 region has 15 residues. The CDR3 here is CASSLLQGVYNEQFF. CDR3 in DNA: TGTGCCAGCAGCTTATTACAGGGGGTTTACAATGAGCAGTTCTTC.

The chain recombines TRBV5-1 with TRBJ1-3, with D tentatively TRBD1 (5 bases). V lost 4 bases to trimming and J lost 3 bases, with 20 bases between them. The CDR3 has 17 amino acids. CDR1 is SGHRS, CDR2 YFSETQ, per germline. The CDR3 DNA reads TGCGCCAGCAGCCCGGGGGTATCCTCGGGTAGTGGAAACACCATATATTTT. Protein sequence: CASSPGVSSGSGNTIYF.

The chain couples TRBV20-1 to TRBJ1-2; D is undetermined. The CDR3 is 10 residues long. V lost 3 bases and J 7 bases, leaving 6 bases between the germline ends. Per germline, CDR1 DFQATT and CDR2 SNEGSKA (reference sequence). The CDR3, as DNA: TGCAGTGCTAGTGACTCTGGCTACACCTTC. It encodes CSASDSGYTF.

The chain has TRBV12-3 or TRBV12-4 and TRBJ2-7; D is possibly TRBD1 (6 bases). Trimming removed 3 bases at V and 7 bases at J, with 13 bases between. This CDR3 has 13 residues. The DNA for the CDR3 is TGTGCCAGCAGTTTGATGACGAGGGGGGAGCAGTACTTC. Translated: CASSLMTRGEQYF.

The chain employs TRBV30 and TRBJ1-2; D ambiguous. The CDR3 is made up of 9 amino acids. CDR1 and CDR2 from the germline V gene are GTSNPN and SVGIG (reference sequence). V lost 4 bases and J 13 bases, leaving 10 bases between the germline ends. The CDR3 bases are TGTGCCTGGAAAGAGGGAGGCACCTTC. This gives the protein CAWKEGGTF.

This sequence joins TRBV5-4 and TRBJ2-7, with D maybe TRBD1 (7 bases). V gave up 3 bases and J gave up 0 bases, with 10 bases separating them. The germline gives CDR1 SGHNT, CDR2 YYREEE (reference sequence). The CDR3 extends over 14 amino acids. As DNA, the CDR3 is TGTGCCAGCAGCTCGGGGGACAGCTCCTACGAGCAGTACTTC. The encoded protein is CASSSGDSSYEQYF.

V is TRBV5-4 and J is TRBJ1-6; no firm D call. V shed 7 bases and J shed 9 bases, with 14 bases lying between them. CDR1 SGHNT and CDR2 YYREEE come from the germline V gene (reference sequence). The CDR3 loop spans 13 amino acids. CDR3 DNA: TGTGCCAGCGGGGAGGGCCGGGGTTCACCCCTCCACTTT. Encoded protein: CASGEGRGSPLHF.

This clone appeared a single time. The J gene is TRBJ1-5, the V gene TRBV2; no definite D call. Germline loops: CDR1 SNHLY, CDR2 FYNNEI. The V end lost 6 bases, the J end lost 11 bases, and 23 bases lay between the germline ends. CDR3 length: 15 residues. The CDR3 region is CASSPGGNGELAQHF. The CDR3 coding sequence is TGTGCCAGCAGCCCTGGAGGGAACGGGGAACTAGCCCAGCATTTT.

The J gene is TRBJ1-1, the V gene TRBV11-3, with 8 bases aligning to TRBD1. J lost 1 base, V lost 4 bases, and 2 bases had no gene match. CDR1 and CDR2 (germline): SGHNT, YENEEA. There are 14 residues in the CDR3. In DNA form, the CDR3 reads TGTGCCAGCAGCTCCGGACAGGGGAACACTGAAGCTTTCTTT. Its protein is CASSSGQGNTEAFF.

V and J are TRBV6-1 and TRBJ2-3; TRBD2 matches 12 bases. Unmatched junction bases numbered 13, after V lost 4 bases and J lost 5 bases. The CDR3 has 18 residues. The germline V gene encodes CDR1 MNHNS and CDR2 SASEGT. The CDR3 sequence: CASSGVTLAGGRKDTQYF. CDR3 nucleotide sequence: TGTGCCAGCAGTGGAGTTACCCTAGCGGGGGGGCGAAAAGATACGCAGTATTTT.

The rearrangement joins TRBV27 to TRBJ1-1; TRBD1 matches at 9 bases. The CDR3 covers 19 residues. The germline gives CDR1 MNHEY, CDR2 SMNVEV (reference sequence). With 3 bases clipped from V and 0 bases from J, the junction kept 14 bases outside the gene matches. CDR3 bases: TGTGCCAGCAGTTTGGGGACCGGGACAGGGAGCTTCATGAACACTGAAGCTTTCTTT. It encodes CASSLGTGTGSFMNTEAFF.

The rearrangement joins TRBV6-1 to TRBJ1-2; 11 bases line up with TRBD1. Germline V gene sequence: CDR1 MNHNS, CDR2 SASEGT. V shed 3 bases, J shed 5 bases, and the junction held 14 bases outside the gene matches. The CDR3 spans 18 residues. CDR3 DNA: TGTGCCAGCAGTGACGGGTGGAGGACAGGGGGCTTTTTTTATGGCTACACCTTC. It specifies CASSDGWRTGGFFYGYTF.

This chain links TRBV7-2 with TRBJ2-3; 7 bases line up with TRBD2. V was clipped by 0 bases and J by 2 bases; unmatched bases: 2. The CDR3 extends over 15 amino acids. The germline V gene encodes CDR1 SGHTA and CDR2 FQGNSA. CDR3 sequence reads: CASSLALAATDTQYF. The CDR3 coding sequence is TGTGCCAGCAGCTTAGCCCTAGCGGCCACAGATACGCAGTATTTT. Full variable domain (remainder filled in from reference TRBV7-2 and TRBJ2-3): GAGVSQSPSNKVTEKGKDVELRCDPISGHTALYWYRQSLGQGLEFLIYFQGNSAPDKSGLPSDRFSAERTGGSVSTLTIQRTQQEDSAVYLCASSLALAATDTQYFGPGTRLTVL.

The rearrangement joins TRBV5-1 to TRBJ1-1, with D possibly being TRBD1 (5 bases). This CDR3 has 15 amino acids. Germline V gene sequence: CDR1 SGHRS, CDR2 YFSETQ. V gave up 0 bases and J gave up 1 base, with 10 bases separating them. In DNA, the CDR3 is TGCGCCAGCAGCTTGGTCCGACAGCCGAACACTGAAGCTTTCTTT. This sequence encodes CASSLVRQPNTEAFF.

The CDR3, as DNA: TGTGCCAGCAGCCAGCACGTTGAGGGCCAAGAGACCCAGTACTTC. Translated: CASSQHVEGQETQYF. V gene TRBV3-1 (or the pseudogene TRBV3-2) combines with J gene TRBJ2-5, with a weak D call TRBD2 (5 bases). V dropped 3 bases and J dropped 1 base, with 12 bases sitting between them. This CDR3 spans 15 amino acids. The V gene's germline CDR1 is LGHDT and CDR2 YNNKEL (reference sequence).

The genes are TRBV2 and TRBJ1-4; D gene ambiguous. Germline V gene data show CDR1 as SNHLY and CDR2 as FYNNEI. V shed 2 bases and J shed 3 bases, with 10 bases lying between them. The CDR3 sequence is 15 residues long. The chain's CDR3 is CASSERGLANEKLFF. Here the CDR3 DNA reads TGTGCCAGCAGTGAAAGAGGGTTGGCTAATGAAAAACTGTTTTTT.

The chain carries TRBV28 and TRBJ2-5, with 9 bases that match TRBD2. Germline V gives CDR1 MDHEN, CDR2 SYDVKM. The CDR3 contains 15 residues. V gave up 6 bases and J gave up 5 bases; unmatched junction bases: 10. CDR3: CASRNPAGGGETQYF. CDR3 bases: TGTGCCAGCAGGAACCCAGCGGGGGGAGGGGAGACCCAGTACTTC.

The chain couples TRBV25-1 to TRBJ2-6; weak D call: TRBD1 (5 bases). The CDR3 contains 16 residues. Germline V CDR1 and CDR2: MGHDK, SYGVNS. The ends were cut back, 3 bases at V and 4 bases at J, with 13 bases in the middle. CDR3 nucleotide sequence: TGTGCCAGCAGTGAGGAATGGGGCACGGGGGCCAACGTCCTGACTTTC. This translates into CASSEEWGTGANVLTF.

This chain connects TRBV6-5 to TRBJ1-2, with D perhaps matching TRBD1 (5 bases). Per germline, CDR1 MNHEY and CDR2 SVGAGI. The germline V and J ends were trimmed by 4 bases and 8 bases, with 20 bases remaining between them. The CDR3 runs 15 residues. The CDR3 is CASSSEGTRLRGYTF. CDR3 coding DNA: TGTGCCAGCAGTTCGGAGGGGACCCGCCTTCGGGGCTACACCTTC.

The genes are TRBV6-6 and TRBJ2-1; 10 nucleotides agree with TRBD2. Trimming cost V 2 bases and J 13 bases; bases outside gene matches: 2. The germline CDR1 and CDR2 sequences are MNHNY and SVGAGI (reference sequence). CDR3 length: 12 amino acids. CDR3 sequence reads: CASSYKRGGQFF. The CDR3 bases are TGTGCCAGCAGTTACAAGCGGGGGGGCCAGTTCTTC.

J is TRBJ1-2 and V is TRBV11-2; D uncertain. Germline lookup yields CDR1 SGHAT and CDR2 FQNNGV. This CDR3 contains 15 residues. The V end was cut by 8 bases, the J end by 6 bases, with 22 bases between. This chain's CDR3 is CASLKLGPTKHGYTF. In DNA, the CDR3 is TGTGCCAGCTTAAAACTTGGGCCCACGAAACATGGCTACACCTTC.

This clone was found once. The chain combines TRBV2 with TRBJ2-3; no clear D. Trimming took off 1 base at V and 1 base at J, with 9 bases between the two ends. Germline V gene sequence: CDR1 SNHLY, CDR2 FYNNEI. The CDR3 contains 15 residues. CDR3 region: CASSEVFRGTDTQYF. CDR3 nucleotide sequence: TGTGCCAGCAGTGAAGTCTTTCGGGGCACAGATACGCAGTATTTT.

The rearrangement joins TRBV7-2 to TRBJ2-7; D not certain. From germline, CDR1 is SGHTA and CDR2 FQGNSA. The CDR3 extends over 15 amino acids. Between the trimmed V and J ends, which lost 0 bases and 4 bases, there was a span of 13 bases. The CDR3 region has the DNA TGTGCCAGCAGCTTAGCGCTGGGTGGCGGATACGAGCAGTACTTC. This gives the protein CASSLALGGGYEQYF.